This TCR beta chain comes out of a study of blood T cell repertoires in COVID-19. Overall study: Material from acute and convalescent COVID-19 was sourced from the United States, Italy and Spain. PBMCs, B-cell-depleted T cells, or T cells provided the cDNA or gDNA that made up the material.

Original methodology: Amplifying reference gene primers gave estimates of nucleated cell counts. Sequenced by immunoSEQ multiplex PCR; TCRdb stores in-frame clones only, minus some. Clone size and the V and J calls come from that table; the DNA yielded D and trimming. The sample holds around 200,000 clones, about 85% seen once. The germline gives CDR1 LNHDA, CDR2 SQIVND (reference sequence). Trimming removed 9 bases from V and 0 bases from J, with 8 bases in between. The CDR3 has 12 residues. Specimen: peripheral blood. The receptor comes from a woman in her late teens or twenties who had recovered from COVID-19. The chain carries TRBV19 and TRBJ1-1, with D perhaps TRBD1 (5 bases). The CDR3 DNA follows: TGTGCCAGCTCCAGGGTGAACACTGAAGCTTTCTTT. Its protein is CASSRVNTEAFF.